The next 25 T cell receptor beta chains were all read from a single sample in a study of shared T cell receptors in the human thymus. The table came from immunoSEQ multiplex PCR; TCRdb's copy has only in-frame clones and leaves some out. The sample contains about 710,000 clones, 70% to 90% of which appear only once. The same sample was also used in a study of human thymus T cells.

The sequenced sample consisted of thymocytes. The receptors come from a boy under two years old with a congenital heart defect.

The chain carries TRBV27 and TRBJ1-5; 8 nucleotides agree with TRBD1. CDR3 size: 14 residues. Germline V gene sequence: CDR1 MNHEY, CDR2 SMNVEV (reference sequence). V was clipped by 2 bases and J by 7 bases; unmatched bases: 4. The chain's CDR3 is CASSLQGARQPQHF. The CDR3 DNA reads as TGTGCCAGCAGTTTACAGGGGGCGAGGCAGCCCCAGCATTTT.

The chain is built from TRBV5-6 and TRBJ2-1, with D tentatively TRBD2 (5 bases). The germline gives CDR1 SGHDT, CDR2 YYEEEE. The CDR3 totals 15 residues. V shed 4 bases and J shed 0 bases, with 11 bases lying between them. CDR3 amino acids: CASSLSTSSYNEQFF. The CDR3 coding sequence is TGTGCCAGCAGCCTATCAACTAGCTCCTACAATGAGCAGTTCTTC.

This clone was observed a few times. The rearrangement joins TRBV7-2 to TRBJ2-1; TRBD2 matches at 16 bases. The CDR3 runs to 18 residues. V gave up 5 bases and J gave up 4 bases; unmatched junction bases: 8. Germline CDR1 reads SGHTA; CDR2 reads FQGNSA. CDR3 nucleotides: TGTGCCAGCAGCCCAGGGACTAGCGGGGGGGCCGCATACAATGAGCAGTTCTTC. Its translation is CASSPGTSGGAAYNEQFF.

This clone has just a few counts. This chain links TRBV19 with TRBJ2-1, with D possibly TRBD1 on 5 matching bases. Trimming shortened V by 0 bases and J by 0 bases, and 12 bases separated the two germline ends. Germline V lookup: CDR1 LNHDA, CDR2 SQIVND (reference sequence). The CDR3 length is 17 residues. The CDR3 here is CASSIERQFTSYNEQFF. The CDR3 bases are TGTGCCAGTAGTATAGAGAGACAGTTCACCTCCTACAATGAGCAGTTCTTC.

This chain uses TRBV2 with TRBJ2-5; D perhaps matches TRBD2 (6 bases). Trimming pared 5 bases from V and 4 bases from J, leaving 26 bases between. Germline-derived CDR1 and CDR2 are SNHLY and FYNNEI. This CDR3 spans 18 amino acids. This CDR3 reads CASSPKIPGRRVLETQYF. The CDR3 DNA follows: TGTGCCAGCAGTCCCAAGATCCCAGGGCGGAGGGTCCTAGAGACCCAGTACTTC.

This clone was observed a single time. This chain uses TRBV27 with TRBJ2-5, with D tentatively TRBD1 (5 bases). There are 14 residues in the CDR3. Looked up from germline, CDR1 is MNHEY and CDR2 is SMNVEV (reference sequence). V dropped 5 bases and J dropped 0 bases, with 10 bases sitting between them. CDR3 in DNA: TGTGCCAGCAGTCACGGACACCACCAAGAGACCCAGTACTTC. Protein: CASSHGHHQETQYF.

The chain carries TRBV18 and TRBJ2-7; 12 nucleotides line up with TRBD2. Germline V gene lookup returns CDR1 KGHSH and CDR2 LQKENI. This CDR3 is built from 20 residues. Losses at the gene ends were 2 bases for V and 1 base for J; bases not matched to a gene: 15. This chain's CDR3 is CASSPGNGLAGKGESYEQYF. The CDR3 nucleotides are TGTGCCAGCTCACCAGGGAACGGACTAGCGGGAAAGGGGGAGTCCTACGAGCAGTACTTC.

The chain recombines TRBV9 with TRBJ2-7, with 10 bases lining up with TRBD1. This CDR3 contains 14 residues. Germline CDR1 is SGDLS and CDR2 is YYNGEE. V shed 4 bases and J 7 bases; nucleotides not matched to a gene: 8. CDR3 coding DNA: TGTGCCAGCAGCTCTCGACAGGGGGCCTTGGAGCAGTACTTC. As protein: CASSSRQGALEQYF.

This sequence joins TRBV30 and TRBJ2-1; 7 bases are a match to TRBD1. The germline V gene has CDR1 GTSNPN and CDR2 SVGIG (reference sequence). The CDR3 runs 17 residues. The V and J ends lost 4 bases and 0 bases, in that order; junction bases with no gene match: 12. CDR3 region: CAWIFSLNRGSYNEQFF. CDR3 DNA: TGTGCCTGGATCTTTTCACTAAACAGGGGCTCCTACAATGAGCAGTTCTTC.

The chain carries TRBV6-5 and TRBJ1-2; 8 bases match TRBD1. V was clipped by 5 bases and J by 8 bases; unmatched bases: 7. Germline CDR1 MNHEY, CDR2 SVGAGI. The CDR3 runs 13 residues. The CDR3, as DNA: TGTGCCAGCAGTGGGCAGGGGGCTGGGGGCTACACCTTC. It translates to CASSGQGAGGYTF.

V and J are TRBV7-6 and TRBJ2-1; 12 bases align to TRBD2. The germline gives CDR1 SGHVS, CDR2 FNYEAQ. The V segment lost 5 bases and the J segment 7 bases; nucleotides outside the gene matches: 6. The CDR3 is made up of 15 amino acids. The CDR3 loop reads CASSPSGRAENEQFF. CDR3 sequence (DNA): TGTGCCAGCAGCCCTAGCGGGAGGGCCGAAAATGAGCAGTTCTTC.

The J gene is TRBJ2-2, the V gene TRBV5-1; 10 nucleotides match TRBD1. J gave up 3 bases and V 4 bases, and 9 bases lay outside the gene matches. In germline, CDR1 is SGHRS, CDR2 YFSETQ. The CDR3 totals 17 residues. The CDR3 region is CASSPDRGPGDTGELFF. The CDR3 nucleotides read TGCGCCAGCAGCCCAGACAGGGGGCCGGGGGACACCGGGGAGCTGTTTTTT.

V and J are TRBV6-5 and TRBJ2-1; TRBD2 agrees at 8 bases. Trimming took 4 bases from V and 5 from J; bases not matched to a gene: 7. The germline V gene has CDR1 MNHEY and CDR2 SVGAGI. CDR3 length equals 15 residues. The CDR3 reads CASSSAGLVHNEQFF. In DNA, the CDR3 is TGTGCCAGCAGTTCCGCGGGACTAGTCCACAATGAGCAGTTCTTC.

The genes are TRBV30 and TRBJ2-5, with 7 bases matching TRBD2. CDR1 and CDR2 (germline): GTSNPN, SVGIG (reference sequence). This CDR3 has 18 amino acids. Trimming took 5 bases from V and 1 from J; bases not matched to a gene: 19. The CDR3 spells CAWCSRGCSGPLQETQYF. The CDR3 DNA is TGTGCCTGGTGTAGTCGGGGATGTAGCGGGCCCCTCCAAGAGACCCAGTACTTC.

This chain joins TRBV6-1 and TRBJ2-7; weak D call: TRBD2 (6 bases). The ends were cut back, 8 bases at V and 0 bases at J, with 8 bases in the middle. Germline values: CDR1 MNHNS, CDR2 SASEGT. The CDR3 is made up of 12 amino acids. The chain's CDR3 is CASLAVSYEQYF. The CDR3 DNA sequence: TGTGCCAGCTTAGCGGTCTCCTACGAGCAGTACTTC.

The CDR3 sequence is CASSHLLSAAQYF. The CDR3 DNA is TGTGCCAGCAGCCACCTCCTAAGCGCTGCGCAGTATTTT. The rearrangement joins TRBV14 to TRBJ2-3; D is unclear. The CDR3 length is 13 residues. Germline V gives CDR1 SGHDN, CDR2 FVKESK. The V end was cut by 3 bases, the J end by 10 bases, with 14 bases between.

The chain uses TRBV4-2 and TRBJ2-7; the match to TRBD1 covers 10 bases. The CDR3 loop spans 16 amino acids. V trimming: 0 bases; J trimming: 4 bases; junction bases outside the gene matches: 6. Looked up from germline, CDR1 is LGHNA and CDR2 is YNFKEQ. The CDR3 loop is CASSQDNGTGVYEQYF. The CDR3 DNA reads TGTGCCAGCAGCCAAGATAACGGGACAGGGGTTTACGAGCAGTACTTC.

The chain couples TRBV4-3 to TRBJ2-3; TRBD2 aligns across 8 bases. The CDR3 runs to 16 residues. V dropped 1 base and J dropped 3; count of bases not matched to a gene: 6. CDR1 is LGHNA, CDR2 YSLEER, per germline. DNA for the CDR3: TGCGCCAGCAGCCAAGGGGGTGCGGGGGGAACAGATACGCAGTATTTT. Encoded protein: CASSQGGAGGTDTQYF.

The chain employs TRBV6-5 and TRBJ1-2; the D gene is possibly TRBD1 (6 bases). Trimming removed 5 bases at V and 5 bases at J, with 12 bases between. CDR1 and CDR2 (germline): MNHEY, SVGAGI. The length of the CDR3 is 13 residues. CDR3 amino acids: CASSPRQVYGYTF. For the CDR3, the DNA is TGTGCCAGCAGTCCTCGACAGGTATATGGCTACACCTTC.

The table lists this clone with a count of one. This sequence joins TRBV28 and TRBJ1-4; D uncertain. Germline loops: CDR1 MDHEN, CDR2 SYDVKM. The CDR3 has 13 amino acids. Trimming cost V 5 bases and J 10 bases, with 14 bases left between them. The CDR3 region is CASSPRGLGKLFF. In DNA form, the CDR3 reads TGTGCCAGCAGTCCTCGGGGTCTCGGAAAACTGTTTTTT.

The chain is built from TRBV10-3 and TRBJ2-1; 9 nucleotides align to TRBD2. Trimming took 3 bases from V and 5 from J; bases not matched to a gene: 5. CDR1 is ENHRY and CDR2 is SYGVKD in the germline V gene. CDR3 length: 15 residues. The CDR3: CAISDGGGVNNEQFF. CDR3 DNA: TGTGCCATCAGTGATGGCGGGGGGGTTAACAATGAGCAGTTCTTC.

This chain connects TRBV7-9 to TRBJ2-5; 7 bases match TRBD2. The CDR3 extends over 17 amino acids. With V trimmed by 1 base and J by 7 bases, 15 bases remained unmatched. CDR1 SEHNR and CDR2 FQNEAQ come from the germline V gene (reference sequence). CDR3 nucleotide sequence: TGTGCCAGCAGCTTAGAAGGGCGGGAGCGGGCAGGTTGGACCCAGTACTTC. It is translated as CASSLEGRERAGWTQYF.

Remarks on this clone: The junction shows a germline mismatch at one end, possibly a read error. V is TRBV6-4 and J is TRBJ1-2, with 11 bases aligning to TRBD1. The CDR3 contains 15 residues. The germline V gene encodes CDR1 MRHNA and CDR2 SNTAGT. CDR3 in DNA: TGTGCCAGCAGACCCGGACAGGGGGCTAATTATGGCTACACCTTC. Translating gives CASRPGQGANYGYTF.

The chain employs TRBV5-1 and TRBJ2-3; 8 nucleotides line up with TRBD2. Unmatched junction bases numbered 7, after V lost 4 bases and J lost 3 bases. Germline CDR1 reads SGHRS; CDR2 reads YFSETQ. The CDR3 contains 15 residues. The CDR3 loop is CASSTNGGATDTQYF. The CDR3 DNA reads as TGCGCCAGCAGCACAAACGGGGGGGCGACAGATACGCAGTATTTT. The variable domain in full, with the rest retrieved from reference TRBV5-1 and TRBJ2-3, is KAGVTQTPRYLIKTRGQQVTLSCSPISGHRSVSWYQQTPGQGLQFLFEYFSETQRNKGNFPGRFSGRQFSNSRSEMNVSTLELGDSALYLCASSTNGGATDTQYFGPGTRLTVL.

The J gene is TRBJ2-5, the V gene TRBV5-5, with D perhaps TRBD1 (5 bases). V was shortened by 1 base and J by 2 bases, with 12 bases between the two germline ends. Germline lookup yields CDR1 SGHKS and CDR2 YYEKEE (reference sequence). There are 15 residues in the CDR3. The CDR3: CASSLSGWGQETQYF. In nucleotides, the CDR3 is TGTGCCAGCAGCTTGTCAGGGTGGGGACAAGAGACCCAGTACTTC.